This T cell receptor beta chain was recovered during a study of beta chain features in type 1 diabetes. Study context: Sorted cells from all samples, numbering roughly 100,000,000, were examined. General study points: Relative to healthy donors, patients appeared to have naive, central memory and Treg TCRB repertoires that were more similar. Moderate yet significant TCRB CDR3 shortening was seen in Type 1 diabetes patients in all four CD4+ subsets.

With V trimmed by 1 base and J by 7 bases, 6 bases remained unmatched. CDR1 is SGHDT, CDR2 YYEEEE, per germline. The CDR3 is 16 amino acids. Remarks on this clone: Its antigen is still unknown.

The entirety of the isolated RNA underwent reverse transcription, so expressed TCRB transcripts were sequenced. Sequencing used immunoSEQ multiplex PCR; TCRdb keeps in-frame clones, though not all of them. The table has hundreds of thousands of clones, 11% to 15% seen once; the top ten hold 0.04%. There was one heparinised blood draw per donor, averaging about 116 mL. This TCR was recovered from a man aged 18 to 35 with type 1 diabetes. The chain has TRBV5-6 and TRBJ2-2; TRBD2 matches 11 bases. Sequencing was carried out using naive CD4+ T cells from blood. CDR3: CASSLSSGGFIGELFF. The CDR3, as DNA: TGTGCCAGCAGCTTGTCTAGCGGGGGGTTCATCGGGGAGCTGTTTTTT.